One and the same sample provided the 27 T cell receptor beta chains below, sequenced in a study of control samples from healthy donors and cancer patients. Method: immunoSEQ multiplex PCR; TCRdb's copy keeps in-frame clones and lacks some. The table shows 130,000 or so clones, with 94% occurring only once. The sequenced sample was blood. All receptors come from a man aged 35-49 years in good health.

This clone was recorded a few times. This rearrangement joins TRBV4-1 to TRBJ1-5, with 9 bases lining up with TRBD1. Germline-derived CDR1 and CDR2 are MGHRA and YSYEKL. The length of the CDR3 is 16 residues. J was trimmed by 6 bases and V by 3 bases; bases with no gene match: 9. The CDR3 region has the DNA TGCGCCAGCAGCCAGGACGATACAGGGGGCGGTCAGCCCCAGCATTTT. Translated, it gives CASSQDDTGGGQPQHF.

The CDR3 loop reads CASKDSVSYEQYF. The CDR3 coding sequence is TGTGCCAGCAAAGACAGTGTTTCCTACGAGCAGTACTTC. V is TRBV6-5 and J is TRBJ2-7; a possible D gene is TRBD1 (5 bases). The CDR3 is made up of 13 amino acids. Germline V lookup: CDR1 MNHEY, CDR2 SVGAGI. Trimming left V 7 bases short and J 1 base short, with 11 bases between.

The CDR3 loop is CASSLLISGGNTGELFF. The CDR3 DNA is TGTGCCAGCAGCTTACTGATTAGCGGGGGTAACACCGGGGAGCTGTTTTTT. The rearrangement links TRBV7-2 to TRBJ2-2; 9 bases map to TRBD2. The CDR3 extends over 17 amino acids. The V gene's germline CDR1 is SGHTA and CDR2 FQGNSA. The V and J ends lost 2 bases and 2 bases, in that order; junction bases with no gene match: 6. Looking up the rest from reference TRBV7-2 and TRBJ2-2 gives the full variable domain: GAGVSQSPSNKVTEKGKDVELRCDPISGHTALYWYRQSLGQGLEFLIYFQGNSAPDKSGLPSDRFSAERTGGSVSTLTIQRTQQEDSAVYLCASSLLISGGNTGELFFGEGSRLTVL.

The chain links TRBV18 to TRBJ1-2; 9 bases align to TRBD1. Germline values: CDR1 KGHSH, CDR2 LQKENI. The CDR3 loop spans 14 amino acids. The trim removed 5 bases at V and 6 bases at J, leaving 7 bases unmatched. The CDR3 DNA sequence: TGTGCCAGCTCAGGAGCACAGGGGGCGAATGGCTACACCTTC. Translating it yields CASSGAQGANGYTF.

This chain uses TRBV7-9 with TRBJ2-7; 7 bases fit TRBD1. The germline gives CDR1 SEHNR, CDR2 FQNEAQ (reference sequence). Germline trimming cut 0 bases from V and 2 bases from J; bases unmatched to any gene: 10. The length of the CDR3 is 17 residues. The CDR3 DNA is TGTGCCAGCAGCTTAGCTACGCGACAGGGATCGGCCTACGAGCAGTACTTC. The encoded protein is CASSLATRQGSAYEQYF.

This chain connects TRBV4-3 to TRBJ2-7; D possibly corresponds to TRBD2 (5 bases). Deletions cut 3 bases from V and 6 bases from J, with 15 bases between. This CDR3 has 14 residues. Germline V lookup: CDR1 LGHNA, CDR2 YSLEER. CDR3 amino acids: CASSQSRAGGEQYF. CDR3 coding DNA: TGCGCCAGCAGCCAGAGCCGGGCGGGTGGCGAGCAGTACTTC.

In its sample, this clone was seen a few times. At one boundary the junction diverges from the germline segment, which might be a read error. This chain links TRBV25-1 with TRBJ2-3; TRBD1 is a possible D gene (6 bases). The CDR3 runs 13 residues. The germline gives CDR1 MGHDK, CDR2 SYGVNS. CDR3 amino acids: CATSYRDADTQYF. The CDR3 region has the DNA TGTGCCACCAGTTACAGGGACGCAGATACGCAGTATTTT.

The rearrangement links TRBV7-2 to TRBJ1-5; D perhaps matches TRBD1 (6 bases). The CDR3 contains 15 residues. V lost 1 base and J lost 1, with 8 bases in between. CDR1 and CDR2 (germline): SGHTA, FQGNSA. CDR3 sequence: CASSLVGQSNQPQHF. CDR3 nucleotides: TGTGCCAGCAGCTTAGTTGGACAGAGCAATCAGCCCCAGCATTTT.

V usage is TRBV19 and J usage is TRBJ1-5; D possibly corresponds to TRBD1 (5 bases). The CDR3 extends over 16 amino acids. The germline V gene has CDR1 LNHDA and CDR2 SQIVND (reference sequence). V gave up 3 bases and J gave up 5 bases, with 17 bases separating them. CDR3 in amino acids: CASSMGQGKGYQPQHF. Here the CDR3 DNA reads TGTGCCAGTAGTATGGGCCAGGGAAAGGGGTATCAGCCCCAGCATTTT.

J is TRBJ1-2 and V is TRBV2; D might be TRBD1 (5 bases). Trimming pared 8 bases from V and 4 bases from J, leaving 14 bases between. This CDR3 has 13 amino acids. The germline CDR1 and CDR2 sequences are SNHLY and FYNNEI. CDR3 protein: CASLSGMSYGYTF. For the CDR3, the DNA is TGTGCCAGCCTCTCAGGGATGAGCTATGGCTACACCTTC.

This chain connects TRBV5-4 to TRBJ2-5; possibly TRBD2 for D (5 bases). This CDR3 contains 13 residues. Trimming removed 4 bases at V and 4 bases at J, with 11 bases between. Germline lookup yields CDR1 SGHNT and CDR2 YYREEE (reference sequence). Here the CDR3 DNA reads TGTGCCAGCAGCCCACGCGGGTTAGAGACCCAGTACTTC. Protein: CASSPRGLETQYF.

The chain employs TRBV9 and TRBJ1-6; D gene unclear. V was cut by 0 bases and J by 7 bases, with 5 bases left in between. Germline V lookup: CDR1 SGDLS, CDR2 YYNGEE. CDR3 length: 13 residues. The CDR3 DNA reads as TGTGCCAGCAGCGTAGGGGAGAATTCACCCCTCCACTTT. Translated, it gives CASSVGENSPLHF.

This chain joins TRBV2 and TRBJ2-5; TRBD2 matches 10 bases. Germline V lookup: CDR1 SNHLY, CDR2 FYNNEI. V lost 11 bases, J lost 2 bases, and 20 bases stayed unmatched. This CDR3 comprises 18 residues. The CDR3 is CAFRETLAGVGTQETQYF. The CDR3 nucleotides are TGTGCCTTTAGGGAAACTCTAGCGGGGGTGGGGACACAAGAGACCCAGTACTTC.

V usage is TRBV5-1 and J usage is TRBJ1-6; D uncertain. This CDR3 is 13 amino acids long. Trimming cost V 7 bases and J 6 bases, with 11 bases left between them. CDR1 is SGHRS, CDR2 YFSETQ, per germline. CDR3 loop: CASRALLNSPLHF. The DNA of the CDR3 is TGCGCCAGCCGGGCACTCCTTAATTCACCCCTCCACTTT.

The gene calls are TRBV7-9 and TRBJ2-5; D not resolved. CDR1 and CDR2 (germline): SEHNR, FQNEAQ (reference sequence). CDR3 length: 13 amino acids. Trimming pared 5 bases from V and 3 bases from J, leaving 10 bases between. CDR3 nucleotide sequence: TGTGCCAGCAGCCAATCTTTCGAAGAGACCCAGTACTTC. Translation: CASSQSFEETQYF.

The chain links TRBV27 to TRBJ2-3; the D is unclear. The germline V gene encodes CDR1 MNHEY and CDR2 SMNVEV (reference sequence). V gave up 4 bases and J gave up 1 base, with 12 bases separating them. CDR3 size: 15 residues. CDR3 residues: CASSYRLKGTDTQYF. CDR3 coding DNA: TGTGCCAGCAGTTATCGGCTCAAAGGCACAGATACGCAGTATTTT.

The CDR3 DNA reads as TGTGCCAGCACCCAGTTACAGTCGGGTAGCACCTTC. Amino acids: CASTQLQSGSTF. This sequence joins TRBV2 and TRBJ1-2; D not certain. The germline CDR1 and CDR2 sequences are SNHLY and FYNNEI. V was clipped by 7 bases and J by 13 bases, with 19 bases between them. This CDR3 region has 12 residues.

The chain has TRBV3-1 (or the pseudogene TRBV3-2) and TRBJ2-7; D remains ambiguous. With 0 bases removed from V and 2 bases from J, the gap between germline ends came to 5 bases. CDR3 length: 13 amino acids. Germline CDR1 LGHDT, CDR2 YNNKEL (reference sequence). The CDR3 loop is CASSQDRPYEQYF. Here the CDR3 DNA reads TGTGCCAGCAGCCAAGATCGGCCCTACGAGCAGTACTTC.

J is TRBJ1-4 and V is TRBV5-4; no clear D gene. The V end lost 4 bases, the J end lost 5 bases, and 12 bases lay between the germline ends. CDR3 length: 14 residues. Germline lookup yields CDR1 SGHNT and CDR2 YYREEE (reference sequence). Here the CDR3 DNA reads TGTGCCAGCAGCAAATCCAGCCAAAATGAAAAACTGTTTTTT. Protein product: CASSKSSQNEKLFF.

The J gene is TRBJ2-7, the V gene TRBV9, with D unclear. Germline-derived CDR1 and CDR2 are SGDLS and YYNGEE. CDR3 length: 15 amino acids. V lost 0 bases and J 1 base, leaving 11 bases between the germline ends. CDR3 loop: CASSVGGTLSYEQYF. DNA of the CDR3: TGTGCCAGCAGCGTAGGGGGAACCCTATCCTACGAGCAGTACTTC.

The rearrangement joins TRBV6-2 or TRBV6-3 to TRBJ2-1; TRBD2 matches 8 bases. After removal of 5 bases from V and 0 bases from J, the junction contained 0 bases not matched to a gene. The germline V gene encodes CDR1 MNHEY and CDR2 SVGEGT. The CDR3 totals 14 residues. CDR3 in DNA: TGTGCCAGCAGTAGCGGGAGCTCCTACAATGAGCAGTTCTTC. Encoded protein: CASSSGSSYNEQFF.

The rearrangement joins TRBV3-1 (or the pseudogene TRBV3-2) to TRBJ1-6; no firm D call. CDR3 length: 17 amino acids. Trimming shortened V by 1 base and J by 5 bases, and 15 bases separated the two germline ends. The V gene's germline CDR1 is LGHDT and CDR2 YNNKEL (reference sequence). This CDR3 reads CASSQALWAENNSPLHF. The CDR3 DNA is TGTGCCAGCAGCCAAGCCTTATGGGCGGAAAATAATTCACCCCTCCACTTT.

The V and J genes are TRBV27 and TRBJ1-1; 10 nucleotides match TRBD1. Germline V lookup: CDR1 MNHEY, CDR2 SMNVEV (reference sequence). This CDR3 has 13 residues. V was clipped by 8 bases and J by 0 bases; unmatched bases: 0. CDR3 loop: CASGTGVNTEAFF. In DNA, the CDR3 is TGTGCCAGCGGGACAGGGGTGAACACTGAAGCTTTCTTT.

The chain employs TRBV15 and TRBJ2-7; TRBD2 matches 11 bases. Germline assignment: CDR1 LNHNV and CDR2 YYDKDF (reference sequence). The CDR3 covers 16 residues. V was pared by 1 base and J by 8 bases, with 10 bases of the junction left unmatched. In nucleotides, the CDR3 is TGTGCCACCAGCAGAGTTCAGCTAGCGGGAGGTTCTAAGCAGTACTTC. Translated: CATSRVQLAGGSKQYF.

Concerning this clone: This sample also contains other DNA sequences that code for the same CDR3. The rearrangement links TRBV29-1 to TRBJ1-2, with 7 bases aligning to TRBD1. The germline V gene has CDR1 SQVTM and CDR2 ANQGSEA. The CDR3 is made up of 12 amino acids. With 6 bases clipped from V and 1 base from J, the junction kept 2 bases outside the gene matches. CDR3 sequence: CSVAGGNYGYTF. CDR3 DNA sequence: TGCAGCGTGGCAGGGGGTAACTATGGCTACACCTTC.

CDR3 residues: CASSQCTDTQYF. The DNA of the CDR3 is TGTGCCAGCAGCCAGTGCACAGATACGCAGTATTTT. The V and J genes are TRBV11-2 and TRBJ2-3; D not certain. V lost 5 bases to trimming and J lost 1 base, with 4 bases between them. Germline lookup yields CDR1 SGHAT and CDR2 FQNNGV. The CDR3 has 12 residues.

The V call is TRBV10-3, the J call TRBJ1-4; TRBD1 is a possible D gene (5 bases). Germline assignment: CDR1 ENHRY and CDR2 SYGVKD. The CDR3 is 14 residues long. V dropped 0 bases and J dropped 13 bases, with 15 bases sitting between them. CDR3 DNA: TGTGCCATCAGTGAGTCAACCGGGACCAGGGTACTGTTTTTT. Translated: CAISESTGTRVLFF.